The 23 T cell receptor beta chains presented below share a single source sample, sequenced in a study of T cell responses to AZD1222 COVID-19 vaccine. Using immunoSEQ multiplex PCR, the repertoire was profiled, and TCRdb retains in-frame clones only, with some absent. Seen here are approximately 180,000 clones, about nine tenths observed once, and the top ten hold approximately 4%. The sample was peripheral blood, taken 28 days after the second dose of the MenACWY control vaccine. The source of these receptors is an adult who received the MenACWY meningococcal vaccine as a control.

This rearrangement joins TRBV4-3 to TRBJ1-2, with unresolved D. The CDR3 has 14 amino acids. Germline-derived CDR1 and CDR2 are LGHNA and YSLEER. V was trimmed by 0 bases and J by 4 bases, leaving 9 bases between them. The chain's CDR3 is CASSQDPPTYGYTF. DNA for the CDR3: TGCGCCAGCAGCCAAGATCCTCCGACCTATGGCTACACCTTC.

The chain couples TRBV28 to TRBJ2-2; the D gene is possibly TRBD2 (5 bases). V lost 6 bases and J 0 bases, leaving 17 bases between the germline ends. Germline V gene lookup returns CDR1 MDHEN and CDR2 SYDVKM. There are 17 residues in the CDR3. CDR3 coding DNA: TGTGCCAGCAGCCCTCCCCTGAGGGCCTCGAACACCGGGGAGCTGTTTTTT. It encodes CASSPPLRASNTGELFF.

This clone occurred a few times. The chain couples TRBV30 to TRBJ2-7, with 7 nucleotides matching TRBD2. The CDR3 has 13 residues. J lost 2 bases, V lost 4 bases, and 5 bases had no gene match. Germline values: CDR1 GTSNPN, CDR2 SVGIG (reference sequence). CDR3 protein: CAWTTGGTYEQYF. CDR3 nucleotides: TGTGCCTGGACTACGGGAGGAACCTACGAGCAGTACTTC.

This chain links TRBV6-5 with TRBJ1-2; D ambiguous. This CDR3 spans 13 amino acids. The germline CDR1 and CDR2 sequences are MNHEY and SVGAGI. Deletions cut 9 bases from V and 2 bases from J, with 13 bases between. The CDR3 spells CASRKFTNYGYTF. The CDR3 bases are TGTGCCAGTCGGAAGTTTACAAACTATGGCTACACCTTC.

The J gene is TRBJ1-3, the V gene TRBV5-1; D unclear. Germline V CDR1 and CDR2: SGHRS, YFSETQ. The CDR3 consists of 16 residues. Trimming took off 0 bases at V and 0 bases at J, with 10 bases between the two ends. In nucleotides, the CDR3 is TGCGCCAGCAGCTTGGCGCAAATAAGCTCTGGAAACACCATATATTTT. Translation: CASSLAQISSGNTIYF. Using reference TRBV5-1 and TRBJ1-3 for the parts outside the CDR3, the full variable domain is KAGVTQTPRYLIKTRGQQVTLSCSPISGHRSVSWYQQTPGQGLQFLFEYFSETQRNKGNFPGRFSGRQFSNSRSEMNVSTLELGDSALYLCASSLAQISSGNTIYFGEGSWLTVV.

The chain recombines TRBV18 with TRBJ1-1, with unresolved D. This CDR3 is built from 15 residues. From germline, CDR1 is KGHSH and CDR2 LQKENI. V lost 3 bases and J 1 base, leaving 12 bases between the germline ends. This CDR3 is CASSPRTTQNTEAFF. CDR3 bases: TGTGCCAGCTCACCTCGTACGACTCAGAACACTGAAGCTTTCTTT.

This clone was picked up a small number of times. The chain combines TRBV11-2 with TRBJ2-7, with 8 positions matching TRBD1. V was clipped by 1 base and J by 3 bases; unmatched bases: 5. CDR1 is SGHAT, CDR2 FQNNGV, per germline. The CDR3 loop spans 15 amino acids. The CDR3 here is CASSLGTGHIYEQYF. The CDR3, as DNA: TGTGCCAGCAGCTTAGGGACAGGGCATATCTACGAGCAGTACTTC. The variable domain in full, completed from reference TRBV11-2 and TRBJ2-7, reads EAGVAQSPRYKIIEKRQSVAFWCNPISGHATLYWYQQILGQGPKLLIQFQNNGVVDDSQLPKDRFSAERLKGVDSTLKIQPAKLEDSAVYLCASSLGTGHIYEQYFGPGTRLTVT.

There are a few counts of this clone. The CDR3 DNA sequence: TGTGCCAGCAGTGGAATGAACACTGAAGCTTTCTTT. It codes for CASSGMNTEAFF. The J gene is TRBJ1-1, the V gene TRBV27, with D uncertain. CDR3 size: 12 residues. Trimming cost V 5 bases and J 0 bases, with 4 bases left between them. Germline V lookup: CDR1 MNHEY, CDR2 SMNVEV (reference sequence).

V is TRBV11-2 and J is TRBJ1-2; D gene uncertain. CDR1 and CDR2 from the germline V gene are SGHAT and FQNNGV. The V and J ends lost 2 bases and 3 bases respectively, with 10 bases between them. The CDR3 spans 14 residues. CDR3 loop: CASSLYRRDYGYTF. CDR3 nucleotide sequence: TGTGCCAGCAGCTTATATAGACGCGACTATGGCTACACCTTC.

V and J are TRBV6-5 and TRBJ2-3; 7 bases are a match to TRBD1. Germline V gene lookup returns CDR1 MNHEY and CDR2 SVGAGI. The CDR3 sequence is 14 residues long. V gave up 5 bases and J gave up 2 bases; unmatched junction bases: 4. The CDR3 DNA reads as TGTGCCAGCAGTAGGGACAGAATCACAGATACGCAGTATTTT. Its protein is CASSRDRITDTQYF.

The chain uses TRBV28 and TRBJ1-2; possible D gene TRBD1, 6 bases. V lost 5 bases and J 4 bases, leaving 17 bases between the germline ends. This CDR3 is built from 15 residues. Per the germline V gene, CDR1 is MDHEN and CDR2 is SYDVKM. This CDR3 reads CASSRRQVPLYGYTF. CDR3 nucleotide sequence: TGTGCCAGCAGTCGTCGACAGGTCCCCCTCTATGGCTACACCTTC.

The chain has TRBV18 and TRBJ1-5; possibly TRBD1 for D (5 bases). V was shortened by 1 base and J by 5 bases, with 9 bases between the two germline ends. Germline CDR1 KGHSH, CDR2 LQKENI. There are 14 residues in the CDR3. The CDR3 DNA is TGTGCCAGCTCACCACGGGACGGAGATCAGCCCCAGCATTTT. As protein: CASSPRDGDQPQHF.

The chain is built from TRBV13 and TRBJ1-2; no firm D call. The V end was cut by 8 bases, the J end by 4 bases, with 26 bases between. The CDR3 spans 17 residues. The germline V gene encodes CDR1 PRHDT and CDR2 FYEKMQ (reference sequence). CDR3 region: CASSNTAGPEEAYGYTF. As DNA, the CDR3 is TGTGCCAGCTCAAACACAGCCGGGCCTGAAGAAGCCTATGGCTACACCTTC.

About this clone: The sample has other DNA sequences that encode this CDR3 too. The CDR3 spells CASSPGRLNQPQHF. The CDR3 DNA is TGTGCCAGCAGCCCCGGACGGCTCAATCAGCCCCAGCATTTT. This rearrangement joins TRBV27 to TRBJ1-5; D is unresolved. The V gene lost 6 bases and the J gene lost 3 bases, with 12 bases spanning the gap. CDR3 length equals 14 residues. Per germline, CDR1 MNHEY and CDR2 SMNVEV (reference sequence).

This clone showed up just once. The chain uses TRBV30 and TRBJ2-3, with unresolved D. V lost 2 bases to trimming and J lost 0 bases, with 3 bases between them. Germline CDR1 reads GTSNPN; CDR2 reads SVGIG (reference sequence). The CDR3 is 12 residues long. The CDR3 spells CAWSPSTDTQYF. In DNA, the CDR3 is TGTGCCTGGAGTCCAAGCACAGATACGCAGTATTTT.

The chain couples TRBV11-2 to TRBJ2-7; TRBD1 aligns across 8 bases. This CDR3 is 14 amino acids long. V was pared by 5 bases and J by 2 bases, with 5 bases of the junction left unmatched. The germline CDR1 and CDR2 sequences are SGHAT and FQNNGV. In DNA form, the CDR3 reads TGTGCCAGCAGCCCGCGGACAGGGCCCTACGAGCAGTACTTC. Its protein is CASSPRTGPYEQYF.

The rearrangement uses TRBV6-5 and TRBJ1-5; TRBD1 might be the D (5 bases). The length of the CDR3 is 14 residues. V lost 7 bases to trimming and J lost 0 bases, with 10 bases between them. Germline-derived CDR1 and CDR2 are MNHEY and SVGAGI. CDR3: CASTQGYSNQPQHF. CDR3 DNA sequence: TGTGCCAGCACCCAGGGTTATAGCAATCAGCCCCAGCATTTT.

This chain joins TRBV5-8 and TRBJ1-2; D unclear. Trimming shortened V by 3 bases and J by 8 bases, and 5 bases separated the two germline ends. The CDR3 consists of 10 residues. Germline loops: CDR1 SGHTS, CDR2 YDEGEE. Here the CDR3 reads CASSSWGYTF. As DNA, the CDR3 is TGTGCCAGCAGCTCTTGGGGCTACACCTTC. The complete variable domain, with remaining parts taken from reference TRBV5-8 and TRBJ1-2, reads EAGVTQSPTHLIKTRGQQATLRCSPISGHTSVYWYQQALGLGLQFLLWYDEGEERNRGNFPPRFSGRQFPNYSSELNVNALELEDSALYLCASSSWGYTFGSGTRLTVV.

The chain recombines TRBV4-2 with TRBJ2-7, with D perhaps TRBD2 (6 bases). The V and J ends lost 6 bases and 5 bases respectively, with 26 bases between them. CDR1 LGHNA and CDR2 YNFKEQ come from the germline V gene. This CDR3 is built from 17 residues. CDR3 coding DNA: TGTGCCAGCAGTTACAAGATGGGGGGTGTGGAGGAGAACGAGCAGTACTTC. Its translation: CASSYKMGGVEENEQYF.

This clone was counted once. V and J are TRBV18 and TRBJ1-5; D might be TRBD1 (5 bases). The CDR3 spans 15 residues. Germline V gene sequence: CDR1 KGHSH, CDR2 LQKENI. V lost 3 bases, J lost 1 base, and 10 bases lay in between. This CDR3 is CASSPGEGSNQPQHF. CDR3 DNA: TGTGCCAGCTCACCGGGAGAGGGGAGCAATCAGCCCCAGCATTTT.

This chain uses TRBV10-2 with TRBJ2-2; D gene ambiguous. The CDR3 covers 15 residues. Between the trimmed V and J ends, which lost 3 bases and 5 bases, there was a span of 13 bases. CDR1 WSHSY and CDR2 SAAADI come from the germline V gene. CDR3 in DNA: TGCGCCAGCAGTGACTACAGTCCTAAGACCGGGGAGCTGTTTTTT. Translating it yields CASSDYSPKTGELFF.

Turning to this clone: One end of the junction is discordant with germline, which a read error may explain. The V call is TRBV6-1, the J call TRBJ2-1, with D possibly matching TRBD2 (5 bases). The CDR3 is 16 amino acids. From germline, CDR1 is MNHNS and CDR2 SASEGT. The CDR3 coding sequence is TGTGCCAGCAGGGAAGAGGGAATTGCTAATTACAATGAGCAGTTCTTC. It encodes CASREEGIANYNEQFF.

The chain's CDR3 is CATSDPTEETQYF. The DNA of the CDR3 is TGTGCCACCAGTGATCCGACGGAAGAGACCCAGTACTTC. V is TRBV24-1 and J is TRBJ2-5; D gene ambiguous. The germline CDR1 and CDR2 sequences are KGHDR and SFDVKD. This CDR3 region has 13 residues. With 3 bases removed from V and 3 bases from J, the gap between germline ends came to 7 bases.